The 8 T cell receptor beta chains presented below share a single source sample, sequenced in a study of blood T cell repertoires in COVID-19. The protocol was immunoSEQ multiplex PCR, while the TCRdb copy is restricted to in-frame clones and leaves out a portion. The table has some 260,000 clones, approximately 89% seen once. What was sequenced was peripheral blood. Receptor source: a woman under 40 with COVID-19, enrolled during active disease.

The chain's CDR3 is CASRENYDGSPLHF. The CDR3 nucleotides are TGCGCCAGCAGGGAAAATTATGACGGGTCACCCCTCCACTTT. The genes are TRBV5-1 and TRBJ1-6; D is undetermined. There are 14 residues in the CDR3. Germline V gene lookup returns CDR1 SGHRS and CDR2 YFSETQ. The V and J ends lost 5 bases and 10 bases respectively, with 16 bases between them. Complete variable domain (other parts from reference TRBV5-1 and TRBJ1-6): KAGVTQTPRYLIKTRGQQVTLSCSPISGHRSVSWYQQTPGQGLQFLFEYFSETQRNKGNFPGRFSGRQFSNSRSEMNVSTLELGDSALYLCASRENYDGSPLHFGNGTRLTVT.

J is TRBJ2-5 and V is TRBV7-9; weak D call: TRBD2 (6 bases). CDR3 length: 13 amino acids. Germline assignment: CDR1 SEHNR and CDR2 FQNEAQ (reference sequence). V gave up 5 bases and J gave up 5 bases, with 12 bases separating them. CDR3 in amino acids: CASSTSLRETQYF. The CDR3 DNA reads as TGTGCCAGCAGCACTAGCTTACGGGAGACCCAGTACTTC.

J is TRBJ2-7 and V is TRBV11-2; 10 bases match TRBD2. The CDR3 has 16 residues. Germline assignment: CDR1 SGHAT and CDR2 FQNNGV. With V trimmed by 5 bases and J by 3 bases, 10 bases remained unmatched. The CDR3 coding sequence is TGTGCCAGCAGCCCGGTGGGGCTAGCGGGGGTCTACGAGCAGTACTTC. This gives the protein CASSPVGLAGVYEQYF. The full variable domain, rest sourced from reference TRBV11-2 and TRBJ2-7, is EAGVAQSPRYKIIEKRQSVAFWCNPISGHATLYWYQQILGQGPKLLIQFQNNGVVDDSQLPKDRFSAERLKGVDSTLKIQPAKLEDSAVYLCASSPVGLAGVYEQYFGPGTRLTVT.

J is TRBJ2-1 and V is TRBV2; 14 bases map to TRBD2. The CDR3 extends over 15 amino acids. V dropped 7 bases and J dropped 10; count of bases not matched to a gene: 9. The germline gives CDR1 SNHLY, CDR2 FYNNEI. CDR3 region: CASTPARTSGGEQFF. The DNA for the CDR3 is TGTGCCAGCACTCCGGCCAGGACTAGCGGGGGGGAGCAGTTCTTC. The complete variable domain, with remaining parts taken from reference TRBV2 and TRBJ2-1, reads EPEVTQTPSHQVTQMGQEVILRCVPISNHLYFYWYRQILGQKVEFLVSFYNNEISEKSEIFDDQFSVERPDGSNFTLKIRSTKLEDSAMYFCASTPARTSGGEQFFGPGTRLTVL.

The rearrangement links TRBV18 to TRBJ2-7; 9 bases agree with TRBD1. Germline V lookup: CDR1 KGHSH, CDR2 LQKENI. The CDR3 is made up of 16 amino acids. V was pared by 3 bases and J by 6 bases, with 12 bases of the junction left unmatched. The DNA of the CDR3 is TGTGCCAGCTCACCGGAGGGACAGGGAAGGGCAAGCGAGCAGTACTTC. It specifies CASSPEGQGRASEQYF.

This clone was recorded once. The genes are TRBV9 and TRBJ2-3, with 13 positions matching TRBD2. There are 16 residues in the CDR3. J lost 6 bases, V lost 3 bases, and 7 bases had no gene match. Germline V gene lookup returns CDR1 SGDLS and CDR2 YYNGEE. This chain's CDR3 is CASSASLLAGGDTQYF. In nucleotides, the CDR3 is TGTGCCAGCAGCGCCTCGTTACTAGCGGGGGGGGATACGCAGTATTTT.

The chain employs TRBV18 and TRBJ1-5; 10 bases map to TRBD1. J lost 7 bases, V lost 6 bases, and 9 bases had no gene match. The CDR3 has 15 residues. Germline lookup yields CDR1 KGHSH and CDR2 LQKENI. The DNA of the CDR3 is TGTGCCAGCTCTCAGGAAGGACAGGGGGGACAGCCCCAGCATTTT. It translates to CASSQEGQGGQPQHF.

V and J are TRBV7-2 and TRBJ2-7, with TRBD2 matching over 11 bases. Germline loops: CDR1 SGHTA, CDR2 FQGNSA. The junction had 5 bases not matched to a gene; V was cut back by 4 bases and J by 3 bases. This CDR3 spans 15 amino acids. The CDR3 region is CASSSVGTSGYEQYF. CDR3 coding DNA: TGTGCCAGCAGCTCCGTTGGGACTAGCGGCTACGAGCAGTACTTC.